The entry that follows covers one T cell receptor (beta chain) sequence. Its antigen is not identified. CDR3 length: 14 residues. V dropped 8 bases and J dropped 11; count of bases not matched to a gene: 12. CDR1 and CDR2 (germline): LNHDA, SQIVND (reference sequence). The data derive from a study of T cell responses to AZD1222 COVID-19 vaccine. Sequencing was performed with immunoSEQ multiplex PCR; in TCRdb, only in-frame clones are kept and a portion is missing. Of 50,000 to 75,000 clones listed, over 60% were seen once; the top ten hold around 15%. Study outcomes and limitations: Of the AZD1222 recipients, only 5 or 6 were seropositive at baseline.

The J gene is TRBJ1-4, the V gene TRBV19; 9 bases match TRBD1. Specimen: peripheral blood, collected on day 0 of AZD1222 vaccination. The clonotype was recovered from an adult in good health. CDR3 coding DNA: TGTGCCAGTGGACCACAGGGGGCGCGTCGGAAACTGTTTTTT. Protein: CASGPQGARRKLFF.